This T cell receptor (beta chain) was observed in a study of T cells in Graves' hyperthyroidism and ophthalmopathy. Disease duration under 2 months; hyperthyroidism patients were aged 18 to 65. A patient was excluded if there was uncontrolled infection, other autoimmune disease, pregnancy or lactation. Study findings and constraints: The model predicted ophthalmopathy a median around seven months before onset. In the blood, most expanded thyroid clonotypes above 0.001 appeared as well.

Remarks on this clonotype: Its antigen is unknown.

What was amplified from RNA transcripts were TCR beta CDR3 regions. Primed by the HTBI set, a first-round RT-PCR was run on the TCR CDR3. TCRdb independently ran MiXCR on the multiplex PCR reads; one entry per CDR3 protein. The table lists 470,000 or so distinct CDR3 sequences, roughly 20% of them singletons. The sequenced sample consisted of blood. This TCR derives from a man aged 18 to 29 with Graves' hyperthyroidism.

DNA of the CDR3: TGTGCCAGCAGTTTCGTTGGGCGGGAGGGCACCCCCTACGAGCAGTACTTC. Translation gives CASSFVGREGTPYEQYF. V is TRBV28 and J is TRBJ2-7; 9 bases line up with TRBD2. The CDR3 totals 17 residues. V gave up 3 bases and J gave up 2 bases; unmatched junction bases: 11. Germline values: CDR1 MDHEN, CDR2 SYDVKM.